This TCR beta chain was obtained from a study of shared clonotypes between healthy human individuals. For the study at large: A couple of female and a few male donors aged 18 to 49 were enrolled.

Cells designated naive CD8 were CD45RO-negative and were positively selected for CCR7, with terminally differentiated effector memory CD45RA+ cells excluded. The genomic DNA of each subset was split evenly across several immunoSEQ plates. Data came from immunoSEQ multiplex PCR; TCRdb stores just in-frame clones and leaves some out. The sample comprises 550,000 to 750,000 clones, around 90% of which are singletons, and 24% rests with the top ten. V was clipped by 5 bases and J by 0 bases; unmatched bases: 5. Germline CDR1 reads SEHNR; CDR2 reads FQNEAQ (reference sequence). This CDR3 is 16 amino acids long.

V gene TRBV7-9 combines with J gene TRBJ2-1, with TRBD2 matching over 9 bases. The receptor's source is a man younger than 40 in good health. The material sequenced was naive CD8+ T cells sorted from blood. CDR3 residues: CASSVGLASSYNEQFF. The CDR3 DNA is TGTGCCAGCAGCGTGGGACTAGCTAGCTCCTACAATGAGCAGTTCTTC.